This TCR beta chain was identified in a study of identical twins. MiXCR, applied by TCRdb to the 5' RACE reads, yields one record per CDR3 protein. The sample carries hundreds of thousands of distinct CDR3 sequences, roughly 6.6% recorded once. V shed 7 bases and J shed 4 bases, with 16 bases lying between them. The CDR3 contains 14 residues. The data also belong to a second study, concerning yellow fever vaccine responses in identical twins.

The chain employs TRBV12-3 or TRBV12-4 and TRBJ1-2, with D possibly matching TRBD1 (6 bases). The sequence derives from a woman younger than 35 in good health. The sample was PBMCs. The CDR3 spells CASTQRGRGYGYTF. CDR3 DNA sequence: TGTGCCAGCACCCAAAGGGGCAGGGGCTATGGCTACACCTTC.